This is a list of T cell receptor beta chains from one sample in a study of shared clonotypes between healthy human individuals. Measured with immunoSEQ multiplex PCR; TCRdb has only the in-frame clones, and not every one. This sample has some 500,000 clones; 90% to 96% occur once, and the top ten carry about 0.06%. The sample taken for sequencing was naive CD4+ T cells sorted from blood. The origin of the receptors is a woman aged 25-40 years in good health. Both conserved end residues are part of each CDR3. Each record gives: clone size, D gene, V gene, J gene, CDR3 DNA, CDR3 protein. D genes are given only for firm matches. Expanded clones get a size class; other rows say once, few or many, or leave the size out.

abundance: -; d_gene: TRBD2; v_gene: TRBV5-1; j_gene: TRBJ2-7; CDR3nt: TGCGCCAGCAGCGTACAGCGGGAAACCCCCTACGAGCAGTACTTC; CDR3aa: CASSVQRETPYEQYF
abundance: -; d_gene: TRBD1; v_gene: TRBV6-1; j_gene: TRBJ1-3; CDR3nt: TGTGCCAGCAGAAGGACAGGGAGGGGAAACACCATATATTTT; CDR3aa: CASRRTGRGNTIYF
abundance: -; d_gene: -; v_gene: TRBV4-1; j_gene: TRBJ1-3; CDR3nt: TGCGCCAGCAGCCAAGTCGGCGGGAACGGAGGAAACACCATATATTTT; CDR3aa: CASSQVGGNGGNTIYF
abundance: -; d_gene: -; v_gene: TRBV7-2; j_gene: TRBJ2-7; CDR3nt: TGTGCCAGCAGCTTAATGGGTAGCGACTCCTACGAGCAGTACTTC; CDR3aa: CASSLMGSDSYEQYF
abundance: -; d_gene: TRBD2; v_gene: TRBV9; j_gene: TRBJ2-1; CDR3nt: TGTGCCAGCAGCTTTCCTAGCGGGAGGCCTAACAATGAGCAGTTCTTC; CDR3aa: CASSFPSGRPNNEQFF
abundance: -; d_gene: -; v_gene: TRBV29-1; j_gene: TRBJ2-3; CDR3nt: TGCAGCGTTGAAGTGACTAGCACAGATACGCAGTATTTT; CDR3aa: CSVEVTSTDTQYF
abundance: -; d_gene: -; v_gene: TRBV5-1; j_gene: TRBJ1-5; CDR3nt: TGCGCCAGCAGTTCGGACAGCAATCAGCCCCAGCATTTT; CDR3aa: CASSSDSNQPQHF
abundance: once; d_gene: TRBD1; v_gene: TRBV28; j_gene: TRBJ1-2; CDR3nt: TGTGCCAGCAGTTCGACAGGGGGCGACGGGGGCTATGGCTACACCTTC; CDR3aa: CASSSTGGDGGYGYTF
abundance: -; d_gene: -; v_gene: TRBV6-6; j_gene: TRBJ1-1; CDR3nt: TGTGCCAGCAGTCCTTCAGGGTTGAACACTGAAGCTTTCTTT; CDR3aa: CASSPSGLNTEAFF
abundance: -; d_gene: -; v_gene: TRBV28; j_gene: TRBJ2-7; CDR3nt: TGTGCCATCGAAGCCTGGGACTCCTACGAGCAGTACTTC; CDR3aa: CAIEAWDSYEQYF
abundance: once; d_gene: -; v_gene: TRBV25-1; j_gene: TRBJ2-7; CDR3nt: TGTGCCAGCGGCCGGGCAGGCTACGAGCAGTACTTC; CDR3aa: CASGRAGYEQYF
abundance: -; d_gene: -; v_gene: TRBV6-6; j_gene: TRBJ2-1; CDR3nt: TGTGCCAGCAGTTACTCAAGGGGGAGGGGTGAGCAGTTCTTC; CDR3aa: CASSYSRGRGEQFF
abundance: once; d_gene: -; v_gene: TRBV5-1; j_gene: TRBJ2-1; CDR3nt: TGCGCCAGCAGCTTGGCCGGGAGCTCCTACAATGAGCAGTTCTTC; CDR3aa: CASSLAGSSYNEQFF
abundance: -; d_gene: -; v_gene: TRBV7-9; j_gene: TRBJ1-3; CDR3nt: TGTGCCAGCAGCATGGGTGGCTCGAGCTCTGGAAACACCATATATTTT; CDR3aa: CASSMGGSSSGNTIYF
abundance: -; d_gene: -; v_gene: TRBV27; j_gene: TRBJ2-7; CDR3nt: TGTGCCAGCAGCCCAAGGTTAGACTCCTACGAGCAGTACTTC; CDR3aa: CASSPRLDSYEQYF
abundance: -; d_gene: TRBD2; v_gene: TRBV6-5; j_gene: TRBJ2-3; CDR3nt: TGTGCCAGCAGTTGGTGGCGGGAGGACGACACAGATACGCAGTATTTT; CDR3aa: CASSWWREDDTDTQYF
abundance: -; d_gene: TRBD1; v_gene: TRBV28; j_gene: TRBJ1-1; CDR3nt: TGTGCCAGCAGTGCGACAGGGCTCCCAGGGGAAGCTTTCTTT; CDR3aa: CASSATGLPGEAFF
abundance: -; d_gene: TRBD2; v_gene: TRBV28; j_gene: TRBJ2-7; CDR3nt: TGTGCCAGCAGTTCGGGACTAGCGGGGGGCTACGAGCAGTACTTC; CDR3aa: CASSSGLAGGYEQYF
abundance: -; d_gene: -; v_gene: TRBV7-7; j_gene: TRBJ2-6; CDR3nt: TGTGCCAGCAGCGTGACTATGCCACAAAGTCGGGCCAACGTCCTGACTTTC; CDR3aa: CASSVTMPQSRANVLTF
abundance: -; d_gene: -; v_gene: TRBV5-1; j_gene: TRBJ2-5; CDR3nt: TGCGCCAGCAGCTTGGCTCTGTCGAGGGGGGCAAGAAGAGAGACCCAGTACTTC; CDR3aa: CASSLALSRGARRETQYF
abundance: -; d_gene: TRBD1; v_gene: TRBV4-2; j_gene: TRBJ2-3; CDR3nt: TGTGCCAGCAGCCAAGATGGGACAGGGGGCACAGATACGCAGTATTTT; CDR3aa: CASSQDGTGGTDTQYF
abundance: -; d_gene: TRBD1; v_gene: TRBV7-2; j_gene: TRBJ2-2; CDR3nt: TGTGCCAGCACCCCTCGTAGGCAGGGGGCGGTCGGGGAGCTGTTTTTT; CDR3aa: CASTPRRQGAVGELFF
abundance: -; d_gene: -; v_gene: TRBV6-1; j_gene: TRBJ1-1; CDR3nt: TGTGCCAGCAGTGAGTCTACGACACGATTCACTGAAGCTTTCTTT; CDR3aa: CASSESTTRFTEAFF
abundance: -; d_gene: TRBD2; v_gene: TRBV28; j_gene: TRBJ2-1; CDR3nt: TGTGCCAGCAGTTTTTGGACTAGCGGGGGCTCCTACAATGAGCAGTTCTTC; CDR3aa: CASSFWTSGGSYNEQFF
abundance: -; d_gene: -; v_gene: TRBV7-9; j_gene: TRBJ1-1; CDR3nt: TGTGCCAGCAGGAGGGACTTGAACACTGAAGCTTTCTTT; CDR3aa: CASRRDLNTEAFF
abundance: -; d_gene: -; v_gene: TRBV20-1; j_gene: TRBJ2-7; CDR3nt: TGCAGTGCTCCCGTCTCCTACGAGCAGTACTTC; CDR3aa: CSAPVSYEQYF
abundance: -; d_gene: TRBD2; v_gene: TRBV11-2; j_gene: TRBJ2-2; CDR3nt: TGTGCCAGCACCGGGAGGGCGAACACCGGGGAGCTGTTTTTT; CDR3aa: CASTGRANTGELFF
abundance: -; d_gene: -; v_gene: TRBV28; j_gene: TRBJ1-3; CDR3nt: TGTGCCAGCAGCTCAGGGGCTGGAAACACCATATATTTT; CDR3aa: CASSSGAGNTIYF
abundance: -; d_gene: TRBD2; v_gene: TRBV30; j_gene: TRBJ2-2; CDR3nt: TGTGCCTGGAGTGTACTGACTAGCCGAGCCGGGGAGCTGTTTTTT; CDR3aa: CAWSVLTSRAGELFF
abundance: -; d_gene: TRBD2; v_gene: TRBV5-1; j_gene: TRBJ2-7; CDR3nt: TGCGCCAGCAGCATGACTAGCGGGAGCTACGAGCAGTACTTC; CDR3aa: CASSMTSGSYEQYF
abundance: -; d_gene: -; v_gene: TRBV9; j_gene: TRBJ1-3; CDR3nt: TGTGCCAGCAGCGTACGGGAGGGGTTTGGAAACACCATATATTTT; CDR3aa: CASSVREGFGNTIYF
abundance: -; d_gene: TRBD2; v_gene: TRBV11-2; j_gene: TRBJ2-7; CDR3nt: TGTGCCAGCAGCTTTAGCGGGAGTTTTTTGGGTGGGCCTCACTACGAGCAGTACTTC; CDR3aa: CASSFSGSFLGGPHYEQYF
abundance: -; d_gene: TRBD1; v_gene: TRBV2; j_gene: TRBJ1-1; CDR3nt: TGTGCCAGCATTCCGGGACAGGGATGGGTGGGGACTGAAGCTTTCTTT; CDR3aa: CASIPGQGWVGTEAFF
abundance: few; d_gene: -; v_gene: TRBV5-1; j_gene: TRBJ2-1; CDR3nt: TGCGCCAGCAGCTTCGGCATCTACAATGAGCAGTTCTTC; CDR3aa: CASSFGIYNEQFF
abundance: -; d_gene: -; v_gene: TRBV6-5; j_gene: TRBJ2-5; CDR3nt: TGTGCCAGCAGCCCAACCGGGACCGAGAAAGAGACCCAGTACTTC; CDR3aa: CASSPTGTEKETQYF